This T cell receptor beta chain was retrieved from a study of CD8 T cells in Susac syndrome. The multiple sclerosis controls were treatment-naive patients, and their relapsing-remitting disease was stable or active. With regard to this clonotype: What it binds is not known.

The RNA, 0.5 to 1 ug, was put through reverse transcription using random hexamers. TCRdb passed the immunoSEQ multiplex PCR reads through MiXCR, listing each CDR3 protein once. The data contain approximately 170,000 distinct CDR3 sequences, roughly 94% of them singletons. General study results and limits: The study conceded that relatively few individuals underwent its TCR sequencing and HLA analysis.

The V gene's germline CDR1 is SEHNR and CDR2 FQNEAQ (reference sequence). CDR3 length: 15 residues. V lost 5 bases and J lost 0, with 8 bases in between. This clonotype originated in a human donor with multiple sclerosis. The J gene is TRBJ2-6, the V gene TRBV7-9; D is unresolved. The sample comprised CD4+ T cells from PBMCs. DNA of the CDR3: TGTGCCAGCAGCAATGGGATCTCTGGGGCCAACGTCCTGACTTTC. It encodes CASSNGISGANVLTF. The full variable domain, its missing parts supplied by reference TRBV7-9 and TRBJ2-6, is DTGVSQNPRHKITKRGQNVTFRCDPISEHNRLYWYRQTLGQGPEFLTYFQNEAQLEKSRLLSDRFSAERPKGSFSTLEIQRTEQGDSAMYLCASSNGISGANVLTFGAGSRLTVL.